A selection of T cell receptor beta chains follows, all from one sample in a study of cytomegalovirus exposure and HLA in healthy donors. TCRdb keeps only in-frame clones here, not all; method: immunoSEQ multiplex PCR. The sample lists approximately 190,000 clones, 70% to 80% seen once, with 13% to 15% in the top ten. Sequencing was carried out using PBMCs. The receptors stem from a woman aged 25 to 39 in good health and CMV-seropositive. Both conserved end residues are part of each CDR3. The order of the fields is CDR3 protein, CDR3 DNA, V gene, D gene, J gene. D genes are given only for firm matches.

CSVGLSGANVLTF	TGCAGCGTTGGTCTCTCTGGGGCCAACGTCCTGACTTTC	TRBV29-1	.	TRBJ2-6
CASRQPGTGYDEKLFF	TGTGCCAGCAGGCAACCCGGGACAGGGTACGATGAAAAACTGTTTTTT	TRBV2	TRBD1	TRBJ1-4
CASSTVAGSRSGELFF	TGTGCCAGCAGCACAGTAGCGGGATCAAGGTCCGGGGAGCTGTTTTTT	TRBV9	TRBD2	TRBJ2-2
CASSPSTPGANVLTF	TGTGCCAGCAGTCCCTCGACACCTGGGGCCAACGTCCTGACTTTC	TRBV6-1	.	TRBJ2-6
CASSQSGLAGGQNEQFF	TGCGCCAGCAGCCAATCGGGACTAGCGGGGGGGCAAAATGAGCAGTTCTTC	TRBV4-1	TRBD2	TRBJ2-1
CASSQTGGRYEQYF	TGTGCCAGCTCACAGACAGGGGGACGATACGAGCAGTACTTC	TRBV18	TRBD1	TRBJ2-7
CAWTEQDIQYF	TGTGCCTGGACGGAACAGGACATTCAGTACTTC	TRBV30	.	TRBJ2-4
CASSLATGEGETQYF	TGCGCCAGCAGCTTGGCCACCGGGGAGGGGGAGACCCAGTACTTC	TRBV5-1	TRBD2	TRBJ2-5
CASSLSQGAQYEQYF	TGTGCCAGCAGCTTGAGTCAGGGGGCTCAATACGAGCAGTACTTC	TRBV5-4	TRBD1	TRBJ2-7
CASSQDRMNTEAFF	TGCGCCAGCAGCCAAGACAGGATGAACACTGAAGCTTTCTTT	TRBV4-3	.	TRBJ1-1
CASSLETGGKDTQYF	TGTGCCAGCTCCCTTGAGACAGGGGGTAAAGATACGCAGTATTTT	TRBV18	TRBD1	TRBJ2-3